This T cell receptor (beta chain) was captured in a study of OX40 agonist ivuxolimab in advanced cancers. Germline V gene sequence: CDR1 SQVTM, CDR2 ANQGSEA. CDR3 length: 12 residues. Trimming removed 4 bases from V and 6 bases from J, with 12 bases in between. This clone was counted only a few times. This sample also contains other DNA sequences that code for the same CDR3. TCRdb keeps only in-frame clones here, not all; method: immunoSEQ multiplex PCR. The sample has 65,000 to 90,000 clones, 75% to 90% seen once. The chain recombines TRBV29-1 with TRBJ1-1; TRBD1 might be the D (5 bases). The source material was CD4+ or CD8+ T cells sorted from blood, sampled in a trial of the OX40 agonist ivuxolimab. This clonotype originated in an adult with an advanced solid tumor such as melanoma, head and neck, liver or kidney cancer. The CDR3 reads CSVGGGSAEAFF. The CDR3 DNA reads TGCAGCGTTGGCGGGGGGAGCGCTGAAGCTTTCTTT.